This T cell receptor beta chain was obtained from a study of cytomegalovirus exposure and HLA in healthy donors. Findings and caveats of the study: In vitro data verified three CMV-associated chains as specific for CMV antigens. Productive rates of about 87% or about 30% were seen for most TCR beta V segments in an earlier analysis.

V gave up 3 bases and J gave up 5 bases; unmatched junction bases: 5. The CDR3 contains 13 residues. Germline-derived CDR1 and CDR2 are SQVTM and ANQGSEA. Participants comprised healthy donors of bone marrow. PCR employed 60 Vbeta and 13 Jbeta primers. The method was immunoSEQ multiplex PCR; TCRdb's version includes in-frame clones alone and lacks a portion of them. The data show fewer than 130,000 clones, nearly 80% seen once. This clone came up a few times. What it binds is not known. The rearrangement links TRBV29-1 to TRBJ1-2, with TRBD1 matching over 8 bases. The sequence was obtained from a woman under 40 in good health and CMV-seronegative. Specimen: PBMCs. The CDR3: CSVDTGGSYGYTF. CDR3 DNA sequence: TGCAGCGTTGACACAGGGGGGAGTTATGGCTACACCTTC.